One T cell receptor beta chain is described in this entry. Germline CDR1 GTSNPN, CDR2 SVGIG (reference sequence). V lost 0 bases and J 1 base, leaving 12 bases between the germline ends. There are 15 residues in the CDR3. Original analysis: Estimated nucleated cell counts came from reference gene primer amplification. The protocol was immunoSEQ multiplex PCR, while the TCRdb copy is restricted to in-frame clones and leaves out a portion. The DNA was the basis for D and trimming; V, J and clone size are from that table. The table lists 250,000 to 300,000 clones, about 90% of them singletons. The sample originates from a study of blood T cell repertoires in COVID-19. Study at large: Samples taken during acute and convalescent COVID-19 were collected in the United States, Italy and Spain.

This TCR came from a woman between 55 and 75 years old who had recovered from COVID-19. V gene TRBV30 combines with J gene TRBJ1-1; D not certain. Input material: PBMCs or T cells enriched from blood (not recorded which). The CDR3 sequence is CAWSVPHEGNTEAFF. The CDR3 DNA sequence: TGTGCCTGGAGTGTACCCCATGAGGGGAACACTGAAGCTTTCTTT. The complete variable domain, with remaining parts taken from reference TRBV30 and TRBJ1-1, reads SQTIHQWPATLVQPVGSPLSLECTVEGTSNPNLYWYRQAAGRGLQLLFYSVGIGQISSEVPQNLSASRPQDRQFILSSKKLLLSDSGFYLCAWSVPHEGNTEAFFGQGTRLTVV.